The clone carrying this T cell receptor (beta chain) was seen many times. The antigen is unknown. The data originate from a study of CD8 T cells in ankylosing spondylitis. Findings of the study overall: One TCR beta motif, made up of roughly eight highly homologous variants, appeared characteristic of ankylosing spondylitis blood. The study looked at matched synovial fluid samples from ankylosing spondylitis patients. Disease-linked clones were reported to be significantly enriched there. Before this, some motif variants had been reported in reactive arthritis synovial fluid and blood.

The V end was cut by 9 bases, the J end by 0 bases, with 9 bases between. The CDR3 covers 13 residues. Germline-derived CDR1 and CDR2 are SNHLY and FYNNEI. With molecular barcodes, quantitative 5'-RACE was used to make the TCR beta libraries. TCRdb re-derived calls from the 5' RACE reads in MiXCR, one entry per CDR3 protein. In the table there are 200,000 to 300,000 distinct CDR3 sequences, 8% to 11% of which are singletons. The source is a male donor with ankylosing spondylitis or in good health (not recorded which). The specimen sequenced was blood, either unsorted or a sorted T cell fraction (not recorded which). The V call is TRBV2, the J call TRBJ2-1; D is unclear. The CDR3 sequence: CAREKSSYNEQFF. CDR3 DNA sequence: TGTGCCAGGGAAAAGAGCTCCTACAATGAGCAGTTCTTC.